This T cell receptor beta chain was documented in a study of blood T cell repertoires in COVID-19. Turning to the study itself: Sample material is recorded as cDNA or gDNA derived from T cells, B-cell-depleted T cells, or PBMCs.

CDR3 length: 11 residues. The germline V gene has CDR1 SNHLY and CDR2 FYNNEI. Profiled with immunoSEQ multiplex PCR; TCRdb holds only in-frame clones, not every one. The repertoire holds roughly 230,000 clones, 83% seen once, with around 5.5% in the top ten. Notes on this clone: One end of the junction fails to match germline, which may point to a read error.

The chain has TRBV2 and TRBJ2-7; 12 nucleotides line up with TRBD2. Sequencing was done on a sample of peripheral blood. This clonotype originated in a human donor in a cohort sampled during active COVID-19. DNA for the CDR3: TGTGCCAGCAGTGAAGGGACTAGCGGGAAATTC. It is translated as CASSEGTSGKF.